What follows are 19 T cell receptor beta chains derived from one specimen sequenced in a study of T cell repertoires in cytomegalovirus infection. TCRdb used MiXCR to reprocess the reads, holding one entry per CDR3 protein. The sample holds approximately 590,000 distinct CDR3 sequences; approximately 40% are singletons and the top ten take 48%. Which antigens these TCRs recognize remains unknown. The sample here was cultured PBMCs, taken from culture after CMV antigen stimulation. All receptors come from a human donor in good health (CMV status not recorded). Some clones in this sample may be carry-over from other donors' samples.

The chain recombines TRBV7-2 with TRBJ2-3; maybe TRBD2 (6 bases). Germline lookup yields CDR1 SGHTA and CDR2 FQGNSA. The CDR3 runs 17 residues. The V end was cut by 2 bases, the J end by 8 bases, with 23 bases between. The CDR3 bases are TGTGCCAGCAGCTTATTCACAGCGGGTCTCGTAACTGGTACGCAGTATTTT. Its protein product is CASSLFTAGLVTGTQYF.

The rearrangement uses TRBV20-1 and TRBJ2-5; no clear D gene. Trimming shortened V by 0 bases and J by 2 bases, and 13 bases separated the two germline ends. Germline V gives CDR1 DFQATT, CDR2 SNEGSKA (reference sequence). The CDR3 contains 15 residues. CDR3 protein: CSARDLGTIQETQYF. The CDR3, as DNA: TGCAGTGCTAGAGATCTCGGAACAATACAAGAGACCCAGTACTTC.

This clonotype turned up a few times. The chain couples TRBV7-6 to TRBJ2-2; 7 nucleotides match TRBD2. The V gene end was trimmed by 2 bases and the J gene end by 4 bases; junction bases not matched to a gene: 7. Per the germline V gene, CDR1 is SGHVS and CDR2 is FNYEAQ. The CDR3 has 16 residues. CDR3 region: CASSLRGEVGTGELFF. As DNA, the CDR3 is TGTGCCAGCAGCTTACGGGGGGAGGTCGGCACCGGGGAGCTGTTTTTT.

This clonotype was picked up one time. This chain uses TRBV19 with TRBJ1-2, with TRBD1 identical over 9 bases. Germline loops: CDR1 LNHDA, CDR2 SQIVND (reference sequence). The CDR3 has 13 residues. Trimming took 7 bases from V and 6 from J; bases not matched to a gene: 6. The CDR3 is CASNRGRMDGYTF. In nucleotides, the CDR3 is TGTGCCAGTAACAGGGGGCGAATGGATGGCTACACCTTC.

The J gene is TRBJ2-2, the V gene TRBV7-4, with D possibly being TRBD2 (6 bases). Germline CDR1 is SGHVT and CDR2 is SQSDAQ. The CDR3 spans 13 residues. Trimming left V 3 bases short and J 12 bases short, with 14 bases between. The CDR3 here is CASSFAPGLQLFF. As DNA, the CDR3 is TGTGCCAGCAGCTTCGCTCCGGGACTTCAGCTGTTTTTT.

The V gene is TRBV19, the J gene TRBJ2-1; 8 bases line up with TRBD2. This CDR3 has 15 residues. J was trimmed by 4 bases and V by 3 bases; bases with no gene match: 5. Germline-derived CDR1 and CDR2 are LNHDA and SQIVND (reference sequence). CDR3 DNA: TGTGCCAGTAGTATTTCACTAGCGGTTTACAATGAGCAGTTCTTC. Translation gives CASSISLAVYNEQFF.

This clonotype occurred a few times. The gene calls are TRBV7-2 and TRBJ2-3; 10 bases line up with TRBD2. Trimming at V came to 6 bases and at J to 0 bases, leaving 15 bases not matched to a gene. The CDR3 runs to 19 residues. Germline-derived CDR1 and CDR2 are SGHTA and FQGNSA. CDR3 region: CASSGLRVAGGTSTDTQYF. DNA for the CDR3: TGTGCCAGCAGTGGGCTTAGGGTAGCGGGGGGCACCAGCACAGATACGCAGTATTTT. Based on the CDR3 plus reference TRBV7-2 and TRBJ2-3, the full variable domain is GAGVSQSPSNKVTEKGKDVELRCDPISGHTALYWYRQSLGQGLEFLIYFQGNSAPDKSGLPSDRFSAERTGGSVSTLTIQRTQQEDSAVYLCASSGLRVAGGTSTDTQYFGPGTRLTVL.

This clonotype was observed at least ten times. This chain joins TRBV7-8 and TRBJ2-3, with 13 bases aligning to TRBD2. The CDR3 sequence is 18 residues long. V lost 5 bases and J lost 2; bases outside the gene matches: 10. Per the germline V gene, CDR1 is SGHVS and CDR2 is FQNEAQ. CDR3 in amino acids: CASSPETSGGPSTDTQYF. The CDR3 nucleotides are TGTGCCAGCAGCCCGGAGACTAGCGGGGGGCCTTCCACAGATACGCAGTATTTT.

The chain uses TRBV12-3 or TRBV12-4 and TRBJ1-3; weak D call: TRBD1 (5 bases). This CDR3 is built from 14 residues. Trimming took off 10 bases at V and 5 bases at J, with 18 bases between the two ends. The CDR3 DNA follows: TGTGCCACCTCCTTCGGGGGATACAGAAACACCATATATTTT. Its translation is CATSFGGYRNTIYF.

The chain carries TRBV19 and TRBJ2-1; TRBD2 agrees at 9 bases. CDR1 is LNHDA, CDR2 SQIVND, per germline (reference sequence). Germline trimming cut 5 bases from V and 0 bases from J; bases unmatched to any gene: 5. This CDR3 is built from 16 residues. The CDR3 reads CASSLYSGSSYNEQFF. The CDR3, as DNA: TGTGCCAGTAGTCTGTATAGCGGGAGCTCCTACAATGAGCAGTTCTTC.

The CDR3 is CAISDPGQGHYEQYF. The CDR3 nucleotides are TGTGCCATCAGTGATCCGGGACAGGGACACTACGAGCAGTACTTC. V and J are TRBV10-3 and TRBJ2-7, with 9 bases that match TRBD1. The CDR3 is 15 amino acids. Germline CDR1 and CDR2: ENHRY and SYGVKD. Losses at the gene ends were 3 bases for V and 3 bases for J; bases not matched to a gene: 6.

This sequence joins TRBV7-2 and TRBJ2-3; 10 bases are a match to TRBD2. The ends lost 4 bases at V and 2 bases at J; junction bases unmatched: 9. The CDR3 totals 17 residues. The germline V gene encodes CDR1 SGHTA and CDR2 FQGNSA. In nucleotides, the CDR3 is TGTGCCAGCAGCTCCGAGGTAGCGGGAGGTCTCACAGATACGCAGTATTTT. Protein sequence: CASSSEVAGGLTDTQYF.

V and J are TRBV6-8 and TRBJ1-6; D might be TRBD1 (5 bases). Germline V gene lookup returns CDR1 MNHGY and CDR2 SAAAGT. The CDR3 sequence is 17 residues long. The V end lost 0 bases, the J end lost 6 bases, and 15 bases lay between the germline ends. CDR3 sequence: CASSYSGTSGGNSPLHF. Written as DNA, the CDR3 is TGTGCCAGCAGTTACTCTGGGACCTCAGGCGGTAATTCACCCCTCCACTTT.

A note on this clonotype: Just one base apart from a much larger clone, this may be a read error. The V call is TRBV7-9, the J call TRBJ1-1; no definite D call. Germline CDR1 reads SEHNR; CDR2 reads FQNEAQ (reference sequence). The CDR3 extends over 12 amino acids. V was pared by 0 bases and J by 4 bases, with 3 bases between. The CDR3 bases are TGTGCCAGCAGCTTAGCGGTCACTGAAGCTTTCTTT. This sequence encodes CASSLAVTEAFF.

The J gene is TRBJ1-1, the V gene TRBV27, with D tentatively TRBD1 (5 bases). The CDR3 is 15 amino acids. Germline V lookup: CDR1 MNHEY, CDR2 SMNVEV (reference sequence). V was clipped by 5 bases and J by 2 bases, with 15 bases between them. The CDR3 is CASSINAGANTEAFF. As DNA, the CDR3 is TGTGCCAGCAGTATCAACGCCGGGGCCAACACTGAAGCTTTCTTT.

This clonotype was counted only a few times. The V call is TRBV7-9, the J call TRBJ2-5; 7 positions agree with TRBD1. The CDR3 spans 16 residues. The V gene's germline CDR1 is SEHNR and CDR2 FQNEAQ (reference sequence). The J segment lost 5 bases and the V segment lost 5 bases, leaving 14 bases of the junction unmatched. CDR3 residues: CASSPLTGTQRETQYF. The CDR3 DNA is TGTGCCAGCAGCCCACTGACAGGGACCCAGAGGGAGACCCAGTACTTC.

The V and J genes are TRBV7-9 and TRBJ1-2; perhaps TRBD1 as D (6 bases). The CDR3 contains 15 residues. Trimming left V 5 bases short and J 2 bases short, with 15 bases between. Germline V CDR1 and CDR2: SEHNR, FQNEAQ (reference sequence). The CDR3 here is CASSPPGGRNYGYTF. The DNA for the CDR3 is TGTGCCAGCAGCCCGCCGGGGGGCAGGAACTATGGCTACACCTTC.

The J gene is TRBJ1-1, the V gene TRBV3-1; D ambiguous. Deletions cut 5 bases from V and 1 base from J, with 14 bases between. The CDR3 spans 15 residues. Per germline, CDR1 LGHDT and CDR2 YNNKEL (reference sequence). The CDR3 sequence: CASSLRSPSNTEAFF. The CDR3 DNA reads TGTGCCAGCAGCTTAAGATCACCTTCGAACACTGAAGCTTTCTTT.

The rearrangement links TRBV7-2 to TRBJ2-1; TRBD2 agrees at 12 bases. The CDR3 length is 18 residues. Germline V CDR1 and CDR2: SGHTA, FQGNSA. Trimming took 3 bases from V and 2 from J; bases not matched to a gene: 8. CDR3 loop: CASSLGTSGLNPYNEQFF. The CDR3 coding sequence is TGTGCCAGCAGCTTGGGGACTAGCGGGCTTAACCCCTACAATGAGCAGTTCTTC.